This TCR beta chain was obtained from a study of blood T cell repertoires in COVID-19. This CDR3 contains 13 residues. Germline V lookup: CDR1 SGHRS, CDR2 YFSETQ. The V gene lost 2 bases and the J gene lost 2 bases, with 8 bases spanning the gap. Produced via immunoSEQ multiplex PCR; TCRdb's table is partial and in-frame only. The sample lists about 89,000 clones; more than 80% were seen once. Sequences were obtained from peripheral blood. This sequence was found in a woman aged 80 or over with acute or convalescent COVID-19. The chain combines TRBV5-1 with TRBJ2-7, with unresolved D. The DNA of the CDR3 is TGCGCCAGCAGCTTTGCCGACACCTACGAGCAGTACTTC. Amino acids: CASSFADTYEQYF.